The sequence of this TCR beta chain was determined in a study of blood T cell repertoires in COVID-19. Across the study: Sites in the United States, Italy and Spain provided acute and convalescent COVID-19 samples. Sources were T cells, B-cell-depleted T cells, or PBMCs; the material itself was cDNA or gDNA.

Authors' data handling: Reference gene primer amplification gave nucleated cell count estimates. Repertoires were generated with immunoSEQ multiplex PCR, while TCRdb's copy carries only in-frame clones and drops some. V, J and clone size are those of that table, while D and trimming were read from the DNA. The data hold about 190,000 clones, with 70% to 85% observed a single time. The V segment lost 6 bases and the J segment 4 bases; nucleotides outside the gene matches: 18. The CDR3 consists of 17 residues. Germline loops: CDR1 MNHEY, CDR2 SMNVEV (reference sequence). Cohorts were determined from participant-reported clinical history.

The rearrangement links TRBV27 to TRBJ2-7; 7 bases are a match to TRBD1. This clonotype was sampled from a woman aged 60-70 years with acute COVID-19. The source material was PBMCs or T cells enriched from blood (not recorded which). In nucleotides, the CDR3 is TGTGCCAGCAGCCAAGGGCGATCGACAGGGTCCCCATACGAGCAGTACTTC. This sequence encodes CASSQGRSTGSPYEQYF.